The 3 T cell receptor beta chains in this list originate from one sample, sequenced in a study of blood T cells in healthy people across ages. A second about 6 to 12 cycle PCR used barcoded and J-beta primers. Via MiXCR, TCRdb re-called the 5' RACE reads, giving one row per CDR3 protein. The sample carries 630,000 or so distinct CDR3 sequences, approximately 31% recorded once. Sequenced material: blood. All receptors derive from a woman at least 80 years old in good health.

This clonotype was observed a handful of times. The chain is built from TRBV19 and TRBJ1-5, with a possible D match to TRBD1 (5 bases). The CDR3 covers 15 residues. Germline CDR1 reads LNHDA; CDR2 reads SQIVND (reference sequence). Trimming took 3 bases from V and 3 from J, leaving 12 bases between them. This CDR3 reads CASSIGGTYNQPQHF. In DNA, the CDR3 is TGTGCCAGTAGTATCGGAGGGACCTACAATCAGCCCCAGCATTTT.

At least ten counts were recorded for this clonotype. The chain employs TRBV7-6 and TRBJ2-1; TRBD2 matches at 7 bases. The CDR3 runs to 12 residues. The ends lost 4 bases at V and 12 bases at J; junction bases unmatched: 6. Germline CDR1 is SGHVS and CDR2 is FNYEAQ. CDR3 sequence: CASSSNLAAQFF. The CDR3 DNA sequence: TGTGCCAGCAGCTCGAACCTAGCGGCGCAGTTCTTC.

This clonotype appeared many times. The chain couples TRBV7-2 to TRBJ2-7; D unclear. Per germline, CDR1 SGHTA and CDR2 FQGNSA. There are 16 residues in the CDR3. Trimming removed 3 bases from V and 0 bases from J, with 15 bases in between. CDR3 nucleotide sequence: TGTGCCAGCAGCTTCACTTCAGGTCCTTCCTCCTACGAGCAGTACTTC. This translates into CASSFTSGPSSYEQYF.